The clone carrying this TCR beta chain was picked up a small number of times. Antigen specificity is unknown. The CDR3 consists of 14 residues. Germline CDR1 reads MNHEY; CDR2 reads SMNVEV (reference sequence). V lost 7 bases and J lost 0, with 13 bases in between. CD45RO/CCR7/CD25/CD127/CD95/CD27 separated CD4+ naive, central memory, regulatory and stem cell-like memory cells by sorting. This specimen comes from a study of beta chain features in type 1 diabetes. For the study at large: No age, gender or cell yield differences were seen between patients and healthy donors. All of the samples together had around 110,000,000 sorted cells examined. The study, taken as a whole, reports: Equally in patients and controls, PCR might preferentially amplify shorter templates.

What was sequenced were expressed TCRB transcripts, since all of the isolated RNA had been reverse transcribed. Profiling relied on immunoSEQ multiplex PCR, and the TCRdb table lists in-frame clones only, not all of them. The table has about 330,000 clones, approximately 10% seen once. The sequence was obtained from a woman aged 30 to 39 in good health. The chain couples TRBV27 to TRBJ2-7; D is unclear. Sequenced material: naive CD4+ T cells from blood. The CDR3 DNA reads TGTGCCAGCAAGGTCCGCGGTCTCTCCTACGAGCAGTACTTC. Its translation: CASKVRGLSYEQYF.